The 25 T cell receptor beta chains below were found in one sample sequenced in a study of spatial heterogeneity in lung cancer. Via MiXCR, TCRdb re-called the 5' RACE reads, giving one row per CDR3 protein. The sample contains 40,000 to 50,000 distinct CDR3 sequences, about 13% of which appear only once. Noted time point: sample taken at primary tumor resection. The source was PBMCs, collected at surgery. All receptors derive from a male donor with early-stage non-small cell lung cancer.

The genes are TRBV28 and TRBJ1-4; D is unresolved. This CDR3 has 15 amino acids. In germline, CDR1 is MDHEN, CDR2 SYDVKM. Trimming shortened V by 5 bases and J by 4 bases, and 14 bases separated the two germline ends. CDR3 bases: TGTGCCAGCAGTCCTTCAGGCTGCGATAATGAAAAACTGTTTTTT. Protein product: CASSPSGCDNEKLFF.

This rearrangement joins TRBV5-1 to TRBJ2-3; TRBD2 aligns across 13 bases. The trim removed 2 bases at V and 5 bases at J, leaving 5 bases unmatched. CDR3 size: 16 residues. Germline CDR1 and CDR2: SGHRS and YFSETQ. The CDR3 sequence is CASSFGLAGVLDTQYF. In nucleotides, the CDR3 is TGCGCCAGCAGCTTCGGACTAGCGGGGGTTTTAGATACGCAGTATTTT. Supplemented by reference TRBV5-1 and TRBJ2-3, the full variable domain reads KAGVTQTPRYLIKTRGQQVTLSCSPISGHRSVSWYQQTPGQGLQFLFEYFSETQRNKGNFPGRFSGRQFSNSRSEMNVSTLELGDSALYLCASSFGLAGVLDTQYFGPGTRLTVL.

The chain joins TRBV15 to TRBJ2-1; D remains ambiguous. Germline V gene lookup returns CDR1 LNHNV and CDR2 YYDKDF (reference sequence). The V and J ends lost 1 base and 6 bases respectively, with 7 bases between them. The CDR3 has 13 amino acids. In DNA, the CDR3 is TGTGCCACCAGCAGAGGACTCGCCAATGAGCAGTTCTTC. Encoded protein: CATSRGLANEQFF.

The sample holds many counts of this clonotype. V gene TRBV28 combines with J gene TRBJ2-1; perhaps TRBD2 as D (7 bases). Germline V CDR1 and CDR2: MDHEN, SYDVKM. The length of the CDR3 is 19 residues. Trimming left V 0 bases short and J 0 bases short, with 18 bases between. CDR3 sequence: CASSLWGLGGDSSYNEQFF. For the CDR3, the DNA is TGTGCCAGCAGTTTATGGGGCCTAGGGGGGGATAGCTCCTACAATGAGCAGTTCTTC.

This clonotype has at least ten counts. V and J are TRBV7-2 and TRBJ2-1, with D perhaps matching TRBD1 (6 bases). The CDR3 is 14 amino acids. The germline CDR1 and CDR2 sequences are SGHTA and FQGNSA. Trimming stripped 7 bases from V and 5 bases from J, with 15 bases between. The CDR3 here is CASTQDRANNEQFF. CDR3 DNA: TGTGCCAGCACCCAGGACAGAGCCAACAATGAGCAGTTCTTC.

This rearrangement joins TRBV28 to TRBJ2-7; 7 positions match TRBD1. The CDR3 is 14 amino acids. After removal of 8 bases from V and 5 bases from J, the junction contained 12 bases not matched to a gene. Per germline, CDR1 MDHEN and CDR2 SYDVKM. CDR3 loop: CASQGGQGTHEQYF. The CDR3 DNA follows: TGTGCCAGCCAAGGGGGCCAAGGGACCCACGAGCAGTACTTC.

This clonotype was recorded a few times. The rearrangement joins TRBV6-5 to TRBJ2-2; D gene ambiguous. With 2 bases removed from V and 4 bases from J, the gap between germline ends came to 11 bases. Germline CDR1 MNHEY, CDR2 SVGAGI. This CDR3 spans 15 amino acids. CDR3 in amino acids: CASSYRPPPTGELFF. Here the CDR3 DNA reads TGTGCCAGCAGTTACCGGCCGCCGCCCACCGGGGAGCTGTTTTTT.

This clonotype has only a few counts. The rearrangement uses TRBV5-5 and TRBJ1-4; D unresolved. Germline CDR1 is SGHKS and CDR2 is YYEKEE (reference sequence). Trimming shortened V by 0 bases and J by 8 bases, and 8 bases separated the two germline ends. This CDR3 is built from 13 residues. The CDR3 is CASSLDPPEKLFF. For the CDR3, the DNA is TGTGCCAGCAGCTTGGACCCTCCAGAAAAACTGTTTTTT. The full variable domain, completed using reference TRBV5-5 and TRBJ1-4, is DAGVTQSPTHLIKTRGQQVTLRCSPISGHKSVSWYQQVLGQGPQFIFQYYEKEERGRGNFPDRFSARQFPNYSSELNVNALLLGDSALYLCASSLDPPEKLFFGSGTQLSVL.

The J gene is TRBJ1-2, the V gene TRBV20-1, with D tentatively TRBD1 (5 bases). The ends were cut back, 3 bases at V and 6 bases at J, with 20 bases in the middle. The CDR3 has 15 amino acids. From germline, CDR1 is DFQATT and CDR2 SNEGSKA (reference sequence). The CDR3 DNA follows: TGCAGTGCTAGCCCCCCGGCAGGGAGTAAAAATGGCTACACCTTC. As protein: CSASPPAGSKNGYTF.

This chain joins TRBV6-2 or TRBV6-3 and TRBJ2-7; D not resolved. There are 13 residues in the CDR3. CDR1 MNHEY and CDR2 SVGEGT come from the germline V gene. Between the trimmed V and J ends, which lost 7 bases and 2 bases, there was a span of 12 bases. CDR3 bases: TGTGCCAGCAAATACCAGAAAACCTACGAGCAGTACTTC. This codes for CASKYQKTYEQYF.

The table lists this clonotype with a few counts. The CDR3 is CASSPVRGSALGLAVTGELFF. CDR3 in DNA: TGTGCCAGCAGCCCCGTGAGAGGGTCGGCCCTGGGACTAGCGGTCACCGGGGAGCTGTTTTTT. V usage is TRBV11-2 and J usage is TRBJ2-2; TRBD2 matches at 11 bases. CDR3 length equals 21 residues. V trimming: 5 bases; J trimming: 4 bases; junction bases outside the gene matches: 21. Germline CDR1 SGHAT, CDR2 FQNNGV.

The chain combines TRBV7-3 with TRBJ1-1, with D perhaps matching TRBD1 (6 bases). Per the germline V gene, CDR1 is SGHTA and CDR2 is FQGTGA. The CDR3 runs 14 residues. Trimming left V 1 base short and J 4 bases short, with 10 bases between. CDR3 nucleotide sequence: TGTGCCAGCAGCTTAAGCCAGGGGAGCACTGAAGCTTTCTTT. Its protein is CASSLSQGSTEAFF.

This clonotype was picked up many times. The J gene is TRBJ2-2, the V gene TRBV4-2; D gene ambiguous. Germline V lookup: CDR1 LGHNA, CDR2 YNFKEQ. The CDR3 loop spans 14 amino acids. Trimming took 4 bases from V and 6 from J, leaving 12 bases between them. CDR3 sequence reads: CASSPEPGAGELFF. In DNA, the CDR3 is TGTGCCAGCAGCCCTGAGCCGGGCGCCGGGGAGCTGTTTTTT.

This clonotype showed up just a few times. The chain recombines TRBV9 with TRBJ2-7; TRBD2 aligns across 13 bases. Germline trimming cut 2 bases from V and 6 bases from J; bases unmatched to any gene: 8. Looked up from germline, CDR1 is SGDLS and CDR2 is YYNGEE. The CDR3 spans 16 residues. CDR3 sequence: CASSVGTSGVGGEQYF. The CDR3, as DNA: TGTGCCAGCAGCGTCGGGACTAGCGGGGTAGGAGGCGAGCAGTACTTC.

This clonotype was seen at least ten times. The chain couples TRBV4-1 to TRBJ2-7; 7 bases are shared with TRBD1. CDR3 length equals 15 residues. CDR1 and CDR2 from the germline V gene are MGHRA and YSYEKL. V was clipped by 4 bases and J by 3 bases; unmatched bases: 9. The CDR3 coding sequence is TGCGCCAGCAGCCCCAGGGACAGCCGCTACTACGAGCAGTACTTC. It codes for CASSPRDSRYYEQYF.

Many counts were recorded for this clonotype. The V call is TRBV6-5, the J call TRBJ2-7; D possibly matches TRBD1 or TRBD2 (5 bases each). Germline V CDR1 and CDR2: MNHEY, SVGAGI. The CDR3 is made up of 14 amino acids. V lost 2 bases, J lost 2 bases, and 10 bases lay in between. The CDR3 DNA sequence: TGTGCCAGCAGTTACGTGCAGGGAGCCTACGAGCAGTACTTC. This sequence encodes CASSYVQGAYEQYF.

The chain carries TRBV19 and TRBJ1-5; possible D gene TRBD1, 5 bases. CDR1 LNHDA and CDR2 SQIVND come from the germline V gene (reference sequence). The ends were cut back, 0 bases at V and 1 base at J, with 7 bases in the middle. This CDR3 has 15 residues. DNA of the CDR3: TGTGCCAGTAGTATAGATACAGGCAGCAATCAGCCCCAGCATTTT. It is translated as CASSIDTGSNQPQHF.

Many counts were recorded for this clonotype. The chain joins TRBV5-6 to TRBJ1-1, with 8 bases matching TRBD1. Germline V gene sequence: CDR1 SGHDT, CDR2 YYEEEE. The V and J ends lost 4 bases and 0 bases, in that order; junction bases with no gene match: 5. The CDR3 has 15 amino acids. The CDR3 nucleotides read TGTGCCAGCAGCCCAGGACAGGGTCTGAACACTGAAGCTTTCTTT. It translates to CASSPGQGLNTEAFF.

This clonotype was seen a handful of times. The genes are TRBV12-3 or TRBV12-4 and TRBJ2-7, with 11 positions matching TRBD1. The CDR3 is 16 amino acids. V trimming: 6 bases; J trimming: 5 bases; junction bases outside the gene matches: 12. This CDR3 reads CASSRTGTGGLDEQYF. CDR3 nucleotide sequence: TGTGCCAGCAGCCGAACCGGGACAGGGGGTTTAGACGAGCAGTACTTC.

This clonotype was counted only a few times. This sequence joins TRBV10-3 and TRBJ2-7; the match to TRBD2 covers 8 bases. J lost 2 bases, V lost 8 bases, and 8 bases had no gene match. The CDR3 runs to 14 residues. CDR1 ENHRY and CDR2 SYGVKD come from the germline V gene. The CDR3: CAIASGGGTYEQYF. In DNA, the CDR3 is TGTGCCATCGCGAGCGGGGGTGGCACCTACGAGCAGTACTTC.

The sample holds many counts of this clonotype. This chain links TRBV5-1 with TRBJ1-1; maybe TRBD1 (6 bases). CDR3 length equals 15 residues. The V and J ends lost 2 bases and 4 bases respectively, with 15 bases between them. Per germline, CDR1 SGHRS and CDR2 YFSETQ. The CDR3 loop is CASSLTGSRPTEAFF. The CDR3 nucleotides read TGCGCCAGCAGCTTAACAGGGTCCCGTCCCACTGAAGCTTTCTTT.

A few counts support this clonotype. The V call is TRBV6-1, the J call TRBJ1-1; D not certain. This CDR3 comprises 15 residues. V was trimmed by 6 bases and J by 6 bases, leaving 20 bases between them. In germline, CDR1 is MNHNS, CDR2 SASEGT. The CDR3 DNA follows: TGTGCCAGCAGCGGCCTAGCAGCCCGAATGTCTGAAGCTTTCTTT. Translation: CASSGLAARMSEAFF.

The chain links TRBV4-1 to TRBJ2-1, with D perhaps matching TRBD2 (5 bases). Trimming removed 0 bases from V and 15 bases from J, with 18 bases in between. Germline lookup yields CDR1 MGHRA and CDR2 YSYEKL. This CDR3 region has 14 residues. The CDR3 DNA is TGCGCCAGCAGCCAAGATCAGCTAGCCCGGATAGGGTTCTTC. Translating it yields CASSQDQLARIGFF.

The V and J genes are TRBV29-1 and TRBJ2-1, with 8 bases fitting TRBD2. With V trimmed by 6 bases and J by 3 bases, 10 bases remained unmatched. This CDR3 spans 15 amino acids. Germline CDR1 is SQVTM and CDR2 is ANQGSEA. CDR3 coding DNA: TGCAGCGTCCCGAGAGGAGCGGGAGACTACAATGAGCAGTTCTTC. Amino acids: CSVPRGAGDYNEQFF.

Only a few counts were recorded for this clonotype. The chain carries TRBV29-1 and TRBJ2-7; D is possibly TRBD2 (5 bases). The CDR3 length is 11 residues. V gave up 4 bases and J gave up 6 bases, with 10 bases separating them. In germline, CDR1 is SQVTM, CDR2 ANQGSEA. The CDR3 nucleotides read TGCAGCGTTGTCGCCGGGGTCGAGCAGTACTTC. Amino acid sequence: CSVVAGVEQYF.